This T cell receptor (beta chain) was recovered during a study of blood T cell repertoires in COVID-19. Only in-frame clones appear in the TCRdb table, and some are missing; sequencing was by immunoSEQ multiplex PCR. The sample comprises approximately 250,000 clones, 86% of which are singletons, and 2.2% rests with the top ten. Per germline, CDR1 MNHEY and CDR2 SVGEGT. Between the trimmed V and J ends, which lost 0 bases and 3 bases, there was a span of 16 bases. The CDR3 consists of 17 residues. Source material: peripheral blood. This TCR derives from a man aged 30-40 years who had recovered from COVID-19. The V call is TRBV6-2 or TRBV6-3, the J call TRBJ2-3; D call uncertain. The CDR3 region is CASSYSSRVPGTDTQYF. The CDR3 nucleotides are TGTGCCAGCAGTTACTCGTCACGGGTCCCCGGGACAGATACGCAGTATTTT.